Below are 32 T cell receptor beta chains sequenced from a single sample in a study of molecular identifiers for immune sequencing clone quantification. TCRdb re-analysed the PCR reads in MiXCR, keeping a single row per CDR3 protein. The data show just under 65,000 distinct CDR3 sequences, with over 15% seen just once and about 1.5% held by the top ten. Sequenced: naive CD8+ T cells from blood, with Jurkat cell RNA spiked in. Described subset: FACS-sorted CD8+CD4-CCR7+CD45RA+ naive T cells. Source of these receptors: a human donor in good health. Some libraries in this study had Jurkat cell RNA spiked in.

Regarding this clonotype: A much larger clone differs by one base, so this may be a read error. A read error is likely, as this CDR3 ends without the conserved phenylalanine or tryptophan. The chain carries TRBV11-3 and TRBJ2-3; 15 nucleotides align to TRBD2. The CDR3 extends over 17 amino acids. Trimming cost V 1 base and J 6 bases; bases outside gene matches: 5. CDR1 is SGHNT, CDR2 YENEEA, per germline. The DNA of the CDR3 is TGTGCCAGCAGCTTAGGGACTAGCGGGAGGGCCGGGGATACGCAGTATTCT. Its translation: CASSLGTSGRAGDTQYS.

The rearrangement uses TRBV4-3 and TRBJ2-1, with 9 bases aligning to TRBD2. Losses at the gene ends were 3 bases for V and 5 bases for J; bases not matched to a gene: 8. Germline CDR1 LGHNA, CDR2 YSLEER. The CDR3 is made up of 16 amino acids. The CDR3 DNA sequence: TGCGCCAGCAGCCATCATAGCGGGAGAATTAACAATGAGCAGTTCTTC. Its protein is CASSHHSGRINNEQFF.

This clonotype occurred many times. This chain uses TRBV20-1 with TRBJ1-2; D uncertain. This CDR3 spans 15 amino acids. The ends were cut back, 3 bases at V and 2 bases at J, with 16 bases in the middle. CDR1 DFQATT and CDR2 SNEGSKA come from the germline V gene (reference sequence). The CDR3 here is CSASVMAVSNYGYTF. Here the CDR3 DNA reads TGCAGTGCTAGCGTTATGGCGGTATCCAACTATGGCTACACCTTC.

Regarding this clonotype: A much larger clone sits a single nucleotide away, making a read error possible. The chain joins TRBV4-1 to TRBJ1-1; weak D call: TRBD1 (6 bases). The ends were cut back, 4 bases at V and 4 bases at J, with 19 bases in the middle. This CDR3 comprises 16 residues. Germline V CDR1 and CDR2: MGHRA, YSYEKL. CDR3 sequence reads: CASSPVFTGRVTEAFF. Written as DNA, the CDR3 is TGCGCCAGCAGCCCAGTGTTTACAGGGCGGGTCACTGAAGCTTTCTTT.

This clonotype was picked up a small number of times. The genes are TRBV14 and TRBJ2-1; no clear D. Trimming shortened V by 1 base and J by 6 bases, and 13 bases separated the two germline ends. Germline V lookup: CDR1 SGHDN, CDR2 FVKESK. The CDR3 is 15 residues long. Written as DNA, the CDR3 is TGTGCCAGCAGCCAAGCTCTAGGGCGAGGCAATGAGCAGTTCTTC. Amino acid sequence: CASSQALGRGNEQFF.

The genes are TRBV20-1 and TRBJ2-3; TRBD2 matches 12 bases. With 5 bases clipped from V and 6 bases from J, the junction kept 6 bases outside the gene matches. The CDR3 is 14 residues long. Germline CDR1 and CDR2: DFQATT and SNEGSKA (reference sequence). The CDR3 spells CSAPGLAGWDTQYF. The CDR3 DNA sequence: TGCAGTGCTCCAGGACTAGCGGGATGGGATACGCAGTATTTT.

This clonotype appeared many times. The gene calls are TRBV7-9 and TRBJ2-7; TRBD1 matches at 8 bases. The V and J ends lost 1 base and 3 bases, in that order; junction bases with no gene match: 5. Germline CDR1 SEHNR, CDR2 FQNEAQ (reference sequence). The CDR3 has 15 residues. The CDR3 reads CASSLGRGLVYEQYF. CDR3 coding DNA: TGTGCCAGCAGCTTAGGCAGGGGGCTAGTCTACGAGCAGTACTTC.

This clonotype was recorded at least ten times. The V and J genes are TRBV20-1 and TRBJ2-7, with D unclear. Trimming took 0 bases from V and 0 from J, leaving 12 bases between them. Germline CDR1 DFQATT, CDR2 SNEGSKA (reference sequence). This CDR3 has 15 amino acids. This CDR3 reads CSARETGLRSYEQYF. The CDR3 DNA follows: TGCAGTGCTAGAGAGACGGGCCTCCGCTCCTACGAGCAGTACTTC.

Many counts were recorded for this clonotype. The genes are TRBV27 and TRBJ2-1; D is uncertain. Trimming shortened V by 3 bases and J by 5 bases, and 8 bases separated the two germline ends. CDR3 length equals 13 residues. Looked up from germline, CDR1 is MNHEY and CDR2 is SMNVEV (reference sequence). The CDR3 coding sequence is TGTGCCAGCAGTTTTGGTCACAACAATGAGCAGTTCTTC. Its translation: CASSFGHNNEQFF.

This clonotype was seen many times. The rearrangement links TRBV7-9 to TRBJ2-7; 7 nucleotides agree with TRBD2. The germline V gene encodes CDR1 SEHNR and CDR2 FQNEAQ (reference sequence). The J segment lost 3 bases and the V segment lost 6 bases, leaving 5 bases of the junction unmatched. The CDR3 has 13 residues. CDR3 in amino acids: CASSSPSGYEQYF. The CDR3 DNA sequence: TGTGCCAGCAGTTCTCCTAGCGGCTACGAGCAGTACTTC.

The chain links TRBV7-9 to TRBJ2-1, with TRBD2 matching 9 bases. Germline CDR1 reads SEHNR; CDR2 reads FQNEAQ (reference sequence). The CDR3 contains 18 residues. V lost 6 bases to trimming and J lost 0 bases; unmatched junction nucleotides: 12. The CDR3 reads CASSPGLAYISSYNEQFF. Written as DNA, the CDR3 is TGTGCCAGCAGTCCCGGACTAGCGTATATAAGCTCCTACAATGAGCAGTTCTTC.

This clonotype was detected ten times or more. The chain has TRBV14 and TRBJ1-4; tentatively, D is TRBD1 (6 bases). This CDR3 region has 15 residues. Looked up from germline, CDR1 is SGHDN and CDR2 is FVKESK. The germline V and J ends were trimmed by 3 bases and 6 bases, with 14 bases remaining between them. CDR3 loop: CASSQGGDTYEKLFF. The CDR3 coding sequence is TGTGCCAGCAGCCAGGGTGGGGACACCTATGAAAAACTGTTTTTT.

This clonotype was detected ten times or more. This chain uses TRBV11-2 with TRBJ2-5; D possibly corresponds to TRBD2 (6 bases). Germline CDR1 SGHAT, CDR2 FQNNGV. Trimming pared 2 bases from V and 10 bases from J, leaving 14 bases between. This CDR3 is built from 13 residues. The CDR3 sequence is CASSLTGGQFQYF. CDR3 sequence (DNA): TGTGCCAGCAGCTTAACCGGGGGTCAGTTCCAGTACTTC.

Regarding this clonotype: Possible read error: a much larger clone is one base away. As the CDR3 is not closed by the conserved phenylalanine or tryptophan, this likely results from a read error. The genes are TRBV7-2 and TRBJ2-1; D possibly corresponds to TRBD1 (6 bases). V was trimmed by 1 base and J by 6 bases, leaving 13 bases between them. Germline CDR1 reads SGHTA; CDR2 reads FQGNSA. This CDR3 is 15 amino acids long. The CDR3 sequence: CASSLVAGVVNEQFL. DNA of the CDR3: TGTGCCAGCAGCTTAGTGGCAGGGGTGGTCAATGAGCAGTTCCTC.

The table lists this clonotype with a few counts. A read error may explain this, as a much larger clone is one base away. The chain employs TRBV28 and TRBJ1-5; 11 positions agree with TRBD1. There are 17 residues in the CDR3. Germline CDR1 is MDHEN and CDR2 is SYDVKM. The CDR3 DNA reads as TGTGCCAGCAGTGGACCCGGGACAGGGGGTGTCGGTCAGCCCCGGCATTTT. Residues: CASSGPGTGGVGQPRHF.

The table lists this clonotype with a few counts. Germline and junction disagree at one end, which may indicate a read error. The J gene is TRBJ2-7, the V gene TRBV6-6; D not certain. Germline-derived CDR1 and CDR2 are MNHNY and SVGAGI (reference sequence). The CDR3 extends over 13 amino acids. The DNA for the CDR3 is TGTGCCAGCAGTTACGGGCAGGTTTACGAGCAGTCCTTC. Translated: CASSYGQVYEQSF.

This clonotype was recorded many times. The V and J genes are TRBV4-2 and TRBJ2-5, with D tentatively TRBD1 or TRBD2 (6 bases each). The CDR3 runs 16 residues. V was trimmed by 0 bases and J by 4 bases, leaving 15 bases between them. Germline-derived CDR1 and CDR2 are LGHNA and YNFKEQ. In DNA, the CDR3 is TGTGCCAGCAGCCAAGATATACTAGCCAGGGGAGAGACCCAGTACTTC. Encoded protein: CASSQDILARGETQYF.

About this clonotype itself: A much larger clonotype is one base distant, so this may be a read error. This chain connects TRBV28 to TRBJ1-2; the D gene is possibly TRBD1 (5 bases). This CDR3 is 14 amino acids long. In germline, CDR1 is MDHEN, CDR2 SYDVKM. The CDR3 here is CASGLTTGYYGYTF. The CDR3 DNA reads TGTGCCAGCGGTTTAACTACAGGATACTATGGCTACACCTTC.

As regards this clonotype: Here the CDR3 omits its conserved ending phenylalanine or tryptophan, so a read error is the likely source. This chain links TRBV7-3 with TRBJ2-1; either TRBD1 or TRBD2 may fit D (7 bases each). The CDR3 length is 15 residues. Per germline, CDR1 SGHTA and CDR2 FQGTGA. Between the trimmed V and J ends, which lost 2 bases and 4 bases, there was a span of 12 bases. The CDR3 sequence is CASSLQGGIYNEQFS. In DNA form, the CDR3 reads TGTGCCAGCAGCTTACAGGGGGGGATATACAATGAGCAGTTCTCC.

The rearrangement joins TRBV4-2 to TRBJ2-3, with D perhaps matching TRBD1 or TRBD2 (5 bases each). CDR1 and CDR2 (germline): LGHNA, YNFKEQ. Trimming left V 1 base short and J 2 bases short, with 22 bases between. The CDR3 has 19 residues. CDR3 nucleotides: TGTGCCAGCAGCCAAGGCTTAGTGGGACCAGCGGAAGACACAGATACGCAGTATTTT. Translation: CASSQGLVGPAEDTDTQYF.

This clonotype was observed at least ten times. V gene TRBV7-9 combines with J gene TRBJ2-3; a possible D gene is TRBD1 (7 bases). CDR1 is SEHNR and CDR2 is FQNEAQ in the germline V gene (reference sequence). V was pared by 4 bases and J by 5 bases, with 13 bases between. The CDR3 is made up of 14 amino acids. CDR3 region: CASSSRQGGDTQYF. CDR3 coding DNA: TGTGCCAGCAGCTCGAGACAGGGAGGAGATACGCAGTATTTT.

Many counts were recorded for this clonotype. The chain is built from TRBV7-9 and TRBJ2-1; a possible D gene is TRBD1 (6 bases). The germline V and J ends were trimmed by 5 bases and 8 bases, with 16 bases remaining between them. This CDR3 is built from 14 residues. Germline assignment: CDR1 SEHNR and CDR2 FQNEAQ (reference sequence). CDR3 loop: CASSQGTTWDEQFF. The CDR3 region has the DNA TGTGCCAGCAGCCAAGGGACAACTTGGGATGAGCAGTTCTTC.

In the case of this clonotype: A junction end diverges from the germline sequence, so it may reflect a read error. The chain links TRBV12-3 or TRBV12-4 to TRBJ2-3, with D unclear. The CDR3 spans 12 residues. CDR3 sequence: CASSIAPTEQYF. The CDR3 DNA sequence: TGTGCCAGCAGTATAGCTCCCACGGAGCAGTATTTT.

Points on this clonotype: One base away lies a much larger clone, so this may be a sequencing read error. This chain connects TRBV4-3 to TRBJ2-2; 10 bases are a match to TRBD2. The length of the CDR3 is 16 residues. Germline-derived CDR1 and CDR2 are LGHNA and YSLEER. CDR3 nucleotide sequence: TGCGCCAGCGGCCATGCCGGGACTAGCGCGACCGGGGAGCTGTTTTTT. It yields the protein CASGHAGTSATGELFF.

This clonotype was found many times. V usage is TRBV20-1 and J usage is TRBJ1-6, with 9 positions matching TRBD1. V was clipped by 0 bases and J by 6 bases; unmatched bases: 3. CDR1 and CDR2 from the germline V gene are DFQATT and SNEGSKA (reference sequence). The CDR3 covers 15 residues. CDR3 amino acids: CSARDTGGFNSPLHF. CDR3 nucleotide sequence: TGCAGTGCTAGAGACACAGGGGGCTTTAATTCACCCCTCCACTTT.

In this sample, this clonotype turned up many times. The V gene is TRBV7-9, the J gene TRBJ1-1; D unclear. The CDR3 contains 14 residues. Trimming stripped 0 bases from V and 1 base from J, with 6 bases between. The germline V gene encodes CDR1 SEHNR and CDR2 FQNEAQ (reference sequence). The CDR3 protein is CASSLAFTNTEAFF. The DNA for the CDR3 is TGTGCCAGCAGCTTAGCCTTTACGAACACTGAAGCTTTCTTT.

This clonotype appeared many times. The genes are TRBV29-1 and TRBJ2-7; TRBD2 aligns across 11 bases. The CDR3 consists of 12 residues. Germline loops: CDR1 SQVTM, CDR2 ANQGSEA. Unmatched junction bases numbered 2, after V lost 4 bases and J lost 6 bases. DNA for the CDR3: TGCAGCGTTGGACTAGCGGGGCTCGAGCAGTACTTC. It encodes CSVGLAGLEQYF.

A word on this clonotype: A read error may be the cause here, since a much bigger clone is one base away. The CDR3 nucleotides are TGTGCCAGCGGCACTCGCGGGCTAACAGATACGCAGTATTTT. Protein sequence: CASGTRGLTDTQYF. V and J are TRBV9 and TRBJ2-3; the D gene is possibly TRBD2 (5 bases). Trimming shortened V by 7 bases and J by 3 bases, and 15 bases separated the two germline ends. The CDR3 contains 14 residues. Germline CDR1 SGDLS, CDR2 YYNGEE.

This clonotype was seen repeatedly, ten times or more. CDR3 region: CASSPLLQGHEQYF. DNA of the CDR3: TGCGCCAGCAGTCCTTTATTACAGGGCCACGAGCAGTACTTC. The chain carries TRBV10-1 and TRBJ2-7; D is perhaps TRBD1 (6 bases). The CDR3 spans 14 residues. Germline V lookup: CDR1 WNHNN, CDR2 SYGVQD (reference sequence). With 5 bases removed from V and 5 bases from J, the gap between germline ends came to 16 bases.

This clonotype was detected ten times or more. The chain uses TRBV27 and TRBJ1-1; D possibly corresponds to TRBD1 (6 bases). The CDR3 spans 13 residues. Germline V gene data show CDR1 as MNHEY and CDR2 as SMNVEV (reference sequence). V lost 8 bases and J 4 bases, leaving 14 bases between the germline ends. CDR3 loop: CASAKQGLTEAFF. CDR3 coding DNA: TGTGCCAGCGCCAAACAGGGCCTCACTGAAGCTTTCTTT.

Ten or more counts support this clonotype. The V and J genes are TRBV29-1 and TRBJ2-7, with TRBD2 matching 13 bases. Losses at the gene ends were 5 bases for V and 7 bases for J; bases not matched to a gene: 11. This CDR3 is 15 amino acids long. The germline V gene encodes CDR1 SQVTM and CDR2 ANQGSEA. The CDR3 region is CSVTGLAGVMGEQYF. Written as DNA, the CDR3 is TGCAGCGTTACTGGACTAGCGGGAGTGATGGGGGAGCAGTACTTC.

This chain uses TRBV13 with TRBJ2-1; D ambiguous. V was trimmed by 2 bases and J by 5 bases, leaving 7 bases between them. This CDR3 spans 13 amino acids. CDR1 is PRHDT, CDR2 FYEKMQ, per germline (reference sequence). The CDR3 region is CASSLRIHNEQFF. The CDR3 region has the DNA TGTGCCAGCAGCTTAAGGATACACAATGAGCAGTTCTTC.